Sequencing of this T cell receptor (beta chain) was carried out in a study of long-term antiretroviral therapy in people with HIV. Study outcomes and limitations: No data were available on ART adherence, viral resistance or therapy changes.

The ends were cut back, 4 bases at V and 3 bases at J, with 10 bases in the middle. CDR1 is LNHDA and CDR2 is SQIVND in the germline V gene (reference sequence). This CDR3 has 13 amino acids. Investigators performed immunoSEQ version v3.0 at survey level. Libraries were prepared by immunoSEQ multiplex PCR; TCRdb keeps only in-frame clonotypes and omits some of them. The sample comprises about 31,000 clones, approximately 92% of which are singletons, and 4% to 4.5% rests with the top ten. Remarks on this clone: What it recognizes is unknown.

Here the sequenced sample was unsorted PBMCs, taken 5 to 5.5 years after starting antiretroviral therapy. This chain uses TRBV19 with TRBJ2-7; tentatively, D is TRBD2 (6 bases). This receptor was obtained from a middle-aged woman with HIV. The CDR3 DNA sequence: TGTGCCAGTAGTACGGGACTCTTCTACGAGCAGTACTTC. Amino acid sequence: CASSTGLFYEQYF.